This TCR beta chain was sequenced in a study of control samples from healthy donors and cancer patients. TCRdb's table, derived via immunoSEQ multiplex PCR, lists solely in-frame clones and lacks some. Altogether about 29,000 clones are present, 70% to 90% being singletons, with the ten largest covering 3% to 4%. CDR1 is MNHEY, CDR2 SVGAGI, per germline. V shed 10 bases, J shed 6 bases, and the junction held 6 bases outside the gene matches. The CDR3 runs 12 residues. What was sequenced was formalin-fixed, paraffin-embedded tissue. This rearrangement joins TRBV6-5 to TRBJ1-5; 7 bases map to TRBD1. The sequence came from a female donor with melanoma. CDR3 residues: CATQGVSQPQHF. CDR3 nucleotide sequence: TGTGCCACCCAGGGGGTGAGTCAGCCCCAGCATTTT.